Shown below are 11 T cell receptor beta chains from a single sample sequenced in a study of blood T cell repertoires in COVID-19. This table comes from immunoSEQ multiplex PCR, and its TCRdb copy is limited to in-frame clones, with some not included. The table has 200,000 to 300,000 clones, 85% to 90% seen once; the top ten hold less than 0.9%. The sample consisted of PBMCs or T cells enriched from blood (not recorded which). The receptors derive from a man over 45 who had been exposed to COVID-19.

This clone occurred once. J is TRBJ2-1 and V is TRBV9; D unclear. This CDR3 has 13 amino acids. The germline V and J ends were trimmed by 0 bases and 4 bases, with 5 bases remaining between them. The germline V gene encodes CDR1 SGDLS and CDR2 YYNGEE. This chain's CDR3 is CASSVGQYNEQFF. The CDR3 nucleotides are TGTGCCAGCAGCGTAGGCCAGTACAATGAGCAGTTCTTC.

This chain connects TRBV11-3 to TRBJ2-5, with 8 nucleotides matching TRBD2. Trimming took 1 base from V and 2 from J; bases not matched to a gene: 9. CDR1 is SGHNT, CDR2 YENEEA, per germline. The CDR3 extends over 17 amino acids. The CDR3 reads CASSLGAPGGEQETQYF. DNA for the CDR3: TGTGCCAGCAGCTTAGGCGCCCCCGGGGGGGAACAAGAGACCCAGTACTTC.

This clone showed up just a few times. The rearrangement links TRBV29-1 to TRBJ1-1; 7 bases match TRBD1. V lost 4 bases and J lost 1; bases outside the gene matches: 9. The CDR3 consists of 15 residues. Germline V gene sequence: CDR1 SQVTM, CDR2 ANQGSEA. The CDR3 sequence: CSVGRPDRANTEAFF. CDR3 DNA: TGCAGCGTTGGAAGGCCAGACAGGGCGAACACTGAAGCTTTCTTT.

The chain has TRBV4-1 and TRBJ1-2; TRBD1 is a possible D gene (6 bases). V was cut by 1 base and J by 6 bases, with 12 bases left in between. Germline loops: CDR1 MGHRA, CDR2 YSYEKL. This CDR3 has 14 residues. The CDR3 nucleotides read TGCGCCAGCAGCCAAGTCCAGGGGATAGATGGCTACACCTTC. Residues: CASSQVQGIDGYTF.

V gene TRBV19 combines with J gene TRBJ2-3, with TRBD1 as a possible D gene (5 bases). The CDR3 runs to 15 residues. Germline CDR1 reads LNHDA; CDR2 reads SQIVND (reference sequence). The V end was cut by 3 bases, the J end by 3 bases, with 13 bases between. CDR3 protein: CASSMGRVGTDTQYF. CDR3 coding DNA: TGTGCCAGTAGTATGGGCAGGGTCGGGACAGATACGCAGTATTTT. The entire variable domain, with the rest obtained from reference TRBV19 and TRBJ2-3, is as follows: DGGITQSPKYLFRKEGQNVTLSCEQNLNHDAMYWYRQDPGQGLRLIYYSQIVNDFQKGDIAEGYSVSREKKESFPLTVTSAQKNPTAFYLCASSMGRVGTDTQYFGPGTRLTVL.

The genes are TRBV7-6 and TRBJ1-4, with a tentative D call TRBD1 (5 bases). Trimming removed 5 bases at V and 6 bases at J, with 10 bases between. Germline values: CDR1 SGHVS, CDR2 FNYEAQ. The CDR3 length is 13 residues. CDR3 coding DNA: TGTGCCAGCAGCCAAATGACAGATGAAAAACTGTTTTTT. Translating gives CASSQMTDEKLFF.

The chain combines TRBV28 with TRBJ1-2, with unresolved D. V was shortened by 6 bases and J by 3 bases, with 5 bases between the two germline ends. The CDR3 is made up of 11 amino acids. Germline-derived CDR1 and CDR2 are MDHEN and SYDVKM. CDR3 sequence reads: CASRSYYGYTF. The CDR3 DNA is TGTGCCAGCAGGTCCTACTATGGCTACACCTTC.

This chain joins TRBV13 and TRBJ2-3; TRBD2 aligns across 11 bases. The CDR3 length is 16 residues. The germline gives CDR1 PRHDT, CDR2 FYEKMQ (reference sequence). Germline trimming cut 5 bases from V and 6 bases from J; bases unmatched to any gene: 10. The CDR3 loop is CASSAMASGGRDTQYF. For the CDR3, the DNA is TGTGCCAGCAGCGCTATGGCTAGCGGGGGGAGGGATACGCAGTATTTT.

This rearrangement joins TRBV7-3 to TRBJ2-3, with 7 bases matching TRBD2. J lost 6 bases, V lost 1 base, and 7 bases had no gene match. There are 15 residues in the CDR3. CDR1 and CDR2 from the germline V gene are SGHTA and FQGTGA. CDR3 nucleotides: TGTGCCAGCAGCTTAAAGCGGGGCGATCGGGATACGCAGTATTTT. It encodes CASSLKRGDRDTQYF. The full variable domain, its missing parts supplied by reference TRBV7-3 and TRBJ2-3, is GAGVSQTPSNKVTEKGKYVELRCDPISGHTALYWYRQSLGQGPEFLIYFQGTGAADDSGLPNDRFFAVRPEGSVSTLKIQRTERGDSAVYLCASSLKRGDRDTQYFGPGTRLTVL.

The chain carries TRBV28 and TRBJ2-6; D not resolved. V lost 6 bases to trimming and J lost 13 bases, with 25 bases between them. The CDR3 is made up of 16 amino acids. Germline-derived CDR1 and CDR2 are MDHEN and SYDVKM. This CDR3 reads CASSLSRDTLSGVLTF. CDR3 DNA: TGTGCCAGCAGCCTAAGCCGAGACACACTTTCTGGTGTCCTGACTTTC.

The chain links TRBV19 to TRBJ2-5; D possibly corresponds to TRBD1 (8 bases). Deletions cut 10 bases from V and 2 bases from J, with 14 bases between. The CDR3 runs to 13 residues. Germline CDR1 reads LNHDA; CDR2 reads SQIVND (reference sequence). CDR3 in DNA: TGTGCCACCGGGGGGACAGGTCAAGAGACCCAGTACTTC. As protein: CATGGTGQETQYF.